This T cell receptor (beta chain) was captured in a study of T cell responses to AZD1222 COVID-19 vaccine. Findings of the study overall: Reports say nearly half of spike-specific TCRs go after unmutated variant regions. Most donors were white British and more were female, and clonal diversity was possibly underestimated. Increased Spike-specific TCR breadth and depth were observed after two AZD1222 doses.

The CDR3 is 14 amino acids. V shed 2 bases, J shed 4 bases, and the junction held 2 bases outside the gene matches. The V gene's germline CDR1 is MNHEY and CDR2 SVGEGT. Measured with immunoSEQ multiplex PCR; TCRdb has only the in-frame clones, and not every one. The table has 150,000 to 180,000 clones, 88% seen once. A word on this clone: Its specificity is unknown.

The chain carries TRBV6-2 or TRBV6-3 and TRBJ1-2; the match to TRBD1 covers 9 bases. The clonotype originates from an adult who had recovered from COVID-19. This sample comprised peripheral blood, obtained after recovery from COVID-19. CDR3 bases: TGTGCCAGCAGTTACACAGGGGGCTCCTATGGCTACACCTTC. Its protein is CASSYTGGSYGYTF.